This T cell receptor (beta chain) was captured in a study of cytomegalovirus exposure and HLA in healthy donors. Study at large: There were approximately 80 million unique TCRs (from HLA-typed donors) in an early data release.

As to this clone: The antigen remains undetermined.

PCR involved 60 Vbeta and 13 Jbeta primers. Method: immunoSEQ multiplex PCR; TCRdb's copy keeps in-frame clones and lacks some. The sample records more than 70,000 clones, approximately 80% being singletons. CDR3 length: 15 residues. Germline CDR1 and CDR2: MGHRA and YSYEKL. Trimming took off 2 bases at V and 0 bases at J, with 8 bases between the two ends. The study's findings and limits: With later analysis, a missense DCLRE1C variant became linked to TCR beta V- and J-gene trimming.

This chain uses TRBV4-1 with TRBJ1-5; D not resolved. The receptor was isolated from a man between 25 and 39 years old in good health and CMV-seropositive. Sample: PBMCs. CDR3 amino acids: CASSQSGYSNQPQHF. CDR3 nucleotide sequence: TGCGCCAGCAGCCAATCCGGGTATAGCAATCAGCCCCAGCATTTT.